Following are 16 T cell receptor beta chains from one sample sequenced in a study of T-cell reconstitution after alpha-beta-depleted transplantation in children. Unique molecular identifiers were used to barcode this TCRbeta library. TCRdb reprocessed the PCR reads via MiXCR and lists one record per CDR3 protein. The profile shows about 240,000 distinct CDR3 sequences, about 23% of them singletons. The sample in question was PBMCs, obtained before TCRalphabeta/CD19-depleted stem cell transplant. These receptors all stem from a girl aged 2 to 10 with Fanconi anemia, due to receive a stem cell transplant.

This clonotype was picked up a small number of times. The chain combines TRBV7-9 with TRBJ2-7, with D possibly TRBD1 on 5 matching bases. The CDR3 runs 14 residues. V lost 7 bases and J lost 6, with 19 bases in between. Germline CDR1 and CDR2: SEHNR and FQNEAQ (reference sequence). The CDR3 is CASKIQGPTGEQYF. The CDR3 DNA reads TGTGCCAGCAAGATCCAGGGTCCTACGGGCGAGCAGTACTTC. The complete variable domain, with remaining parts taken from reference TRBV7-9 and TRBJ2-7, reads DTGVSQNPRHKITKRGQNVTFRCDPISEHNRLYWYRQTLGQGPEFLTYFQNEAQLEKSRLLSDRFSAERPKGSFSTLEIQRTEQGDSAMYLCASKIQGPTGEQYFGPGTRLTVT.

This clonotype was recorded at least ten times. The CDR3 is CSVDGTGEATDTQYF. The CDR3 nucleotides are TGCAGCGTTGATGGGACAGGGGAAGCCACAGATACGCAGTATTTT. V and J are TRBV29-1 and TRBJ2-3; 10 bases agree with TRBD1. With 3 bases clipped from V and 2 bases from J, the junction kept 5 bases outside the gene matches. The CDR3 is made up of 15 amino acids. CDR1 and CDR2 (germline): SQVTM, ANQGSEA.

Many counts were recorded for this clonotype. J is TRBJ1-1 and V is TRBV27; 7 bases are shared with TRBD1. The germline CDR1 and CDR2 sequences are MNHEY and SMNVEV (reference sequence). V was pared by 2 bases and J by 2 bases, with 8 bases of the junction left unmatched. The CDR3 extends over 16 amino acids. Here the CDR3 DNA reads TGTGCCAGCAGTTTACTGACAGGGAATAGTAACACTGAAGCTTTCTTT. Amino acid sequence: CASSLLTGNSNTEAFF.

The gene calls are TRBV7-9 and TRBJ2-2; 9 positions match TRBD1. J lost 4 bases, V lost 5 bases, and 5 bases had no gene match. The length of the CDR3 is 15 residues. CDR1 SEHNR and CDR2 FQNEAQ come from the germline V gene (reference sequence). For the CDR3, the DNA is TGTGCCAGCAGCCCGACGGACAGGGGCACCGGGGAGCTGTTTTTT. As protein: CASSPTDRGTGELFF.

J is TRBJ2-1 and V is TRBV7-8, with 9 bases identical to TRBD2. From germline, CDR1 is SGHVS and CDR2 FQNEAQ. The CDR3 is made up of 17 amino acids. With V trimmed by 5 bases and J by 8 bases, 16 bases remained unmatched. The CDR3 loop reads CASSPQSEREASDEQFF. Written as DNA, the CDR3 is TGTGCCAGCAGCCCGCAATCCGAGCGGGAGGCGAGCGATGAGCAGTTCTTC.

This chain joins TRBV7-3 and TRBJ2-1; D perhaps matches TRBD2 (5 bases). The CDR3 is 14 amino acids. V lost 5 bases and J lost 5, with 13 bases in between. Germline V gene sequence: CDR1 SGHTA, CDR2 FQGTGA. The CDR3 loop is CASSTTSSDNEQFF. Written as DNA, the CDR3 is TGTGCCAGCAGCACAACTAGTTCAGACAATGAGCAGTTCTTC.

At least ten counts were recorded for this clonotype. The chain couples TRBV29-1 to TRBJ1-2; TRBD1 might be the D (5 bases). The CDR3 consists of 16 residues. V was clipped by 4 bases and J by 1 base, with 19 bases between them. Germline lookup yields CDR1 SQVTM and CDR2 ANQGSEA. The CDR3, as DNA: TGCAGCGTTGTAGCCGGGACCGCCACCGATAACTATGGCTACACCTTC. Protein product: CSVVAGTATDNYGYTF.

The J gene is TRBJ1-1, the V gene TRBV15; possible D gene TRBD1, 6 bases. The CDR3 has 13 amino acids. From germline, CDR1 is LNHNV and CDR2 YYDKDF (reference sequence). With 3 bases removed from V and 11 bases from J, the gap between germline ends came to 16 bases. This CDR3 is CATSRHEVQGAFF. The DNA of the CDR3 is TGTGCCACCAGCAGGCATGAGGTGCAGGGGGCTTTCTTT.

This clonotype was observed at least ten times. This sequence joins TRBV12-3 or TRBV12-4 and TRBJ2-1; TRBD2 matches 7 bases. CDR3 length: 18 residues. Trimming cost V 3 bases and J 4 bases; bases outside gene matches: 15. In nucleotides, the CDR3 is TGTGCCAGCAGTTTGGGCGGCCTCGGGACTACCTTTTACAATGAGCAGTTCTTC. It is translated as CASSLGGLGTTFYNEQFF.

V and J are TRBV29-1 and TRBJ2-1; tentative D call: TRBD2 (7 bases). V was pared by 3 bases and J by 7 bases, with 13 bases between. The CDR3 runs 13 residues. The germline V gene has CDR1 SQVTM and CDR2 ANQGSEA. CDR3 sequence (DNA): TGCAGCGTTGAGGGGGGGCATGAGAATGAGCAGTTCTTC. Residues: CSVEGGHENEQFF.

This clonotype occurred a few times. The chain recombines TRBV7-3 with TRBJ2-3; 11 positions match TRBD2. Germline CDR1 is SGHTA and CDR2 is FQGTGA. The CDR3 spans 15 residues. Germline trimming cut 0 bases from V and 6 bases from J; bases unmatched to any gene: 2. CDR3: CASSLTASGGDTQYF. The DNA for the CDR3 is TGTGCCAGCAGCTTAACAGCTAGCGGGGGGGATACGCAGTATTTT.

Only a few counts were recorded for this clonotype. V is TRBV29-1 and J is TRBJ2-1; D is unclear. This CDR3 spans 12 amino acids. CDR1 is SQVTM and CDR2 is ANQGSEA in the germline V gene. V was cut by 2 bases and J by 4 bases, with 6 bases left in between. The CDR3 sequence is CSVESVYNEQFF. CDR3 coding DNA: TGCAGCGTTGAAAGTGTATACAATGAGCAGTTCTTC.

Comment on this clonotype: A much larger clonotype is one base distant, so this may be a read error. The chain combines TRBV6-2 or TRBV6-3 with TRBJ2-1, with 16 bases aligning to TRBD2. This CDR3 spans 21 amino acids. V dropped 6 bases and J dropped 3; count of bases not matched to a gene: 17. Germline assignment: CDR1 MNHEY and CDR2 SVGEGT. CDR3 coding DNA: TGTGCCAGCAGAGTGTCCGGGACTAGCGGGAGGGCCTGGGGACTCTACAATGAGCAGTTCTTC. Protein: CASRVSGTSGRAWGLYNEQFF.

This sequence joins TRBV10-1 and TRBJ2-3; 8 bases line up with TRBD2. V trimming: 0 bases; J trimming: 2 bases; junction bases outside the gene matches: 4. The length of the CDR3 is 16 residues. Germline CDR1 and CDR2: WNHNN and SYGVQD (reference sequence). CDR3 in DNA: TGCGCCAGCAGTGAGTCACTAGCGGACAACACAGATACGCAGTATTTT. This translates into CASSESLADNTDTQYF.

J is TRBJ1-1 and V is TRBV5-1; 8 nucleotides match TRBD1. V lost 0 bases to trimming and J lost 4 bases; unmatched junction nucleotides: 5. This CDR3 has 15 residues. The germline V gene encodes CDR1 SGHRS and CDR2 YFSETQ. CDR3 nucleotides: TGCGCCAGCAGCTTGGTTTTCACAGGGGGCACTGAAGCTTTCTTT. Translation gives CASSLVFTGGTEAFF.

There are a few counts of this clonotype. The chain uses TRBV7-3 and TRBJ2-3; D is uncertain. V gave up 1 base and J gave up 6 bases, with 8 bases separating them. The CDR3 is made up of 13 amino acids. Per germline, CDR1 SGHTA and CDR2 FQGTGA. DNA for the CDR3: TGTGCCAGCAGCTTAATGTTGGAGGATACGCAGTATTTT. Amino acids: CASSLMLEDTQYF. The variable domain in full, completed from reference TRBV7-3 and TRBJ2-3, reads GAGVSQTPSNKVTEKGKYVELRCDPISGHTALYWYRQSLGQGPEFLIYFQGTGAADDSGLPNDRFFAVRPEGSVSTLKIQRTERGDSAVYLCASSLMLEDTQYFGPGTRLTVL.